The 16 T cell receptor beta chains given below trace back to one sample, sequenced in a study of blood T cell repertoires in COVID-19 (dated by TCRdb to 2020 to 2021). The library relied on the immunoSEQ multiplex PCR assay. This immuneACCESS table, as held by TCRdb, lists in-frame sequences with V and J called but not all clones. Of the missing ones, under half trace to an unresolved V gene in checked studies; the others have no known cause. The sample table lists 170,000 or so clones, approximately 85% of them with a count of one. 6% to 6.5% of the sample is held by the ten biggest clonotypes. The sequenced sample consisted of PBMCs or T cells enriched from blood (not recorded which). These receptor sequences come from a middle-aged man who had recovered from COVID-19.

The rearrangement links TRBV4-2 to TRBJ2-7, with 9 bases aligning to TRBD2. The V gene's germline CDR1 is LGHNA and CDR2 YNFKEQ. With V trimmed by 0 bases and J by 5 bases, 8 bases remained unmatched. The length of the CDR3 is 16 residues. The DNA for the CDR3 is TGTGCCAGCAGCCAAGATCCAGGACTAGCGACCCACGAGCAGTACTTC. Its protein product is CASSQDPGLATHEQYF.

This clone was seen a single time. This sequence joins TRBV5-6 and TRBJ2-7; a possible D gene is TRBD1 (7 bases). From germline, CDR1 is SGHDT and CDR2 YYEEEE. This CDR3 contains 14 residues. V lost 0 bases and J 2 bases, leaving 9 bases between the germline ends. The chain's CDR3 is CASSLARGAYEQYF. In DNA form, the CDR3 reads TGTGCCAGCAGCTTGGCCAGGGGGGCCTACGAGCAGTACTTC.

The rearrangement joins TRBV2 to TRBJ1-4, with unresolved D. CDR3 length: 16 residues. CDR1 and CDR2 from the germline V gene are SNHLY and FYNNEI. Deletions cut 9 bases from V and 6 bases from J, with 23 bases between. The CDR3 spells CASRRNGVLFDEKLFF. CDR3 coding DNA: TGTGCCAGTCGACGTAACGGGGTGCTTTTCGATGAAAAACTGTTTTTT.

This chain uses TRBV6-5 with TRBJ1-2, with 7 bases that match TRBD1. V trimming: 7 bases; J trimming: 6 bases; junction bases outside the gene matches: 5. This CDR3 comprises 12 residues. In germline, CDR1 is MNHEY, CDR2 SVGAGI. This CDR3 reads CASKTGLDGYTF. The CDR3 DNA reads TGTGCCAGCAAGACAGGGCTCGATGGCTACACCTTC.

The J gene is TRBJ2-4, the V gene TRBV19; tentative D call: TRBD1 (5 bases). V was cut by 7 bases and J by 0 bases, with 10 bases left in between. Germline assignment: CDR1 LNHDA and CDR2 SQIVND (reference sequence). The CDR3 runs to 14 residues. This CDR3 reads CASMNRIAKNIQYF. The CDR3 DNA reads as TGTGCCAGTATGAACAGGATAGCCAAAAACATTCAGTACTTC. The full variable domain, in which reference TRBV19 and TRBJ2-4 provide the parts outside the CDR3, is DGGITQSPKYLFRKEGQNVTLSCEQNLNHDAMYWYRQDPGQGLRLIYYSQIVNDFQKGDIAEGYSVSREKKESFPLTVTSAQKNPTAFYLCASMNRIAKNIQYFGAGTRLSVL.

This chain connects TRBV7-9 to TRBJ2-7; 8 nucleotides match TRBD2. This CDR3 comprises 15 residues. V was clipped by 5 bases and J by 6 bases; unmatched bases: 12. From germline, CDR1 is SEHNR and CDR2 FQNEAQ (reference sequence). The CDR3 bases are TGTGCCAGCAGCATCCCGGGACTAGTGTCGCCCGAGCAGTACTTC. It codes for CASSIPGLVSPEQYF.

This sequence joins TRBV15 and TRBJ1-2; 8 bases are shared with TRBD1. The CDR3 contains 15 residues. Unmatched junction bases numbered 13, after V lost 6 bases and J lost 7 bases. Germline loops: CDR1 LNHNV, CDR2 YYDKDF (reference sequence). The CDR3: CATSPGQGNVGGYTF. Here the CDR3 DNA reads TGTGCCACCAGTCCTGGACAGGGTAACGTAGGTGGCTACACCTTC.

The chain uses TRBV6-1 and TRBJ2-5, with D possibly matching TRBD2 (5 bases). CDR1 and CDR2 (germline): MNHNS, SASEGT. The CDR3 has 14 amino acids. V was shortened by 1 base and J by 4 bases, with 10 bases between the two germline ends. In DNA form, the CDR3 reads TGTGCCAGCAGTGAAGTGGTCCGGGGAGAGACCCAGTACTTC. Its protein is CASSEVVRGETQYF.

The chain recombines TRBV28 with TRBJ1-6; D gene ambiguous. V was pared by 5 bases and J by 13 bases, with 18 bases between. This CDR3 is 14 amino acids long. Germline V gene lookup returns CDR1 MDHEN and CDR2 SYDVKM. The CDR3 DNA reads as TGTGCCAGCAGTGAAGACGGGATATTTAGGCCCCTCCACTTT. Residues: CASSEDGIFRPLHF.

This rearrangement joins TRBV29-1 to TRBJ2-7, with a weak D call TRBD1 (6 bases). CDR3 length equals 12 residues. Trimming took 7 bases from V and 3 from J, leaving 13 bases between them. Germline V gene lookup returns CDR1 SQVTM and CDR2 ANQGSEA. In nucleotides, the CDR3 is TGCAGCGCCCGCACAGGGAACTACGAGCAGTACTTC. This sequence encodes CSARTGNYEQYF.

The gene calls are TRBV9 and TRBJ1-6; TRBD1 might be the D (6 bases). Between the trimmed V and J ends, which lost 4 bases and 5 bases, there was a span of 16 bases. CDR3 size: 16 residues. Germline loops: CDR1 SGDLS, CDR2 YYNGEE. CDR3 protein: CASSPTGTPNNSPLHF. CDR3 DNA: TGTGCCAGCAGCCCGACCGGGACACCAAATAATTCACCCCTCCACTTT.

Comments on this clone: In the same sample, other DNA sequences code for this CDR3. This rearrangement joins TRBV27 to TRBJ2-7; TRBD2 matches at 7 bases. The V segment lost 0 bases and the J segment 7 bases; nucleotides outside the gene matches: 0. The CDR3 has 12 residues. Germline loops: CDR1 MNHEY, CDR2 SMNVEV (reference sequence). The CDR3 sequence is CASSLSGGEQYF. CDR3 DNA sequence: TGTGCCAGCAGTTTATCGGGGGGGGAGCAGTACTTC.

This rearrangement joins TRBV5-1 to TRBJ1-5; D remains ambiguous. Germline loops: CDR1 SGHRS, CDR2 YFSETQ. The ends were cut back, 0 bases at V and 4 bases at J, with 5 bases in the middle. This CDR3 is 13 amino acids long. The CDR3 bases are TGCGCCAGCAGCTTGGGTCGGAATCAGCCCCAGCATTTT. It translates to CASSLGRNQPQHF.

The J gene is TRBJ1-2, the V gene TRBV19; D gene ambiguous. Trimming removed 6 bases from V and 3 bases from J, with 11 bases in between. CDR1 and CDR2 (germline): LNHDA, SQIVND (reference sequence). The CDR3 spans 13 residues. The CDR3 is CASRTGPDYGYTF. The CDR3 DNA follows: TGTGCCAGTAGAACGGGTCCCGACTATGGCTACACCTTC.

This clone showed up just once. The J gene is TRBJ1-5, the V gene TRBV28, with 9 bases aligning to TRBD1. Germline V CDR1 and CDR2: MDHEN, SYDVKM. Germline trimming cut 9 bases from V and 5 bases from J; bases unmatched to any gene: 11. The CDR3 spans 15 residues. The CDR3 spells CASWAPGQGDQPQHF. Written as DNA, the CDR3 is TGTGCCAGTTGGGCACCGGGACAGGGCGATCAGCCCCAGCATTTT.

The CDR3 DNA sequence: TGCGCCAGCAGGCGTCTGGGCGGGGCTAGCTCCTACAATGAGCAGTTCTTC. As protein: CASRRLGGASSYNEQFF. The gene calls are TRBV10-2 and TRBJ2-1; perhaps TRBD2 as D (6 bases). The CDR3 consists of 17 residues. V was cut by 6 bases and J by 0 bases, with 18 bases left in between. The V gene's germline CDR1 is WSHSY and CDR2 SAAADI.